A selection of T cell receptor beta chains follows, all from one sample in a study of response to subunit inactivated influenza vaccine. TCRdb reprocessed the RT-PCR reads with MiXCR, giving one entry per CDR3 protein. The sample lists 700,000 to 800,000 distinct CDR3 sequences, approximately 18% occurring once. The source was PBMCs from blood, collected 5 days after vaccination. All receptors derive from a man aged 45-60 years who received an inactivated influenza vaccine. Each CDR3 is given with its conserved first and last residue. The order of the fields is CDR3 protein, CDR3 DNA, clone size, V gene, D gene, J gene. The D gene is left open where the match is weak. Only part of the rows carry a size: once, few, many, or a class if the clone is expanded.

CDR3: CASSLGRERNNEQFF
DNA: TGTGCCAGCAGCTTAGGGCGGGAGCGAAACAATGAGCAGTTCTTC
size: .
V: TRBV11-2
D: TRBD2
J: TRBJ2-1

CDR3: CASSSTGTSGLRYQETQYF
DNA: TGCGCCAGCAGCTCAACCGGGACTAGCGGGCTGAGGTACCAAGAGACCCAGTACTTC
size: few
V: TRBV5-1
D: TRBD2
J: TRBJ2-5

CDR3: CASSLEDLPGELFF
DNA: TGTGCCAGCAGCTTAGAGGACCTGCCCGGGGAGCTGTTTTTT
size: few
V: TRBV7-2
D: .
J: TRBJ2-2

CDR3: CASSSEGRNTGELFF
DNA: TGTGCCAGCAGCTCAGAGGGGAGGAACACCGGGGAGCTGTTTTTT
size: few
V: TRBV2
D: .
J: TRBJ2-2

CDR3: CSARGPLSTDTQYF
DNA: TGCAGTGCTAGAGGTCCGCTTAGCACAGATACGCAGTATTTT
size: .
V: TRBV20-1
D: .
J: TRBJ2-3

CDR3: CASSLDWASGNEQFF
DNA: TGTGCCAGCAGCTTGGACTGGGCTAGCGGCAATGAGCAGTTCTTC
size: few
V: TRBV5-6
D: TRBD2
J: TRBJ2-1

CDR3: CASSRLGLAEYNEQFF
DNA: TGTGCCAGCAGCCGGTTGGGACTAGCGGAATACAATGAGCAGTTCTTC
size: few
V: TRBV28
D: TRBD2
J: TRBJ2-1

CDR3: CSVGAGGETQYF
DNA: TGCAGCGTTGGTGCAGGGGGGGAGACCCAGTACTTC
size: few
V: TRBV29-1
D: .
J: TRBJ2-5

CDR3: CASRLGRYEQYF
DNA: TGTGCCAGCAGACTCGGGCGGTACGAGCAGTACTTC
size: many
V: TRBV12-3/TRBV12-4
D: .
J: TRBJ2-7

CDR3: CSVQSNYGYTF
DNA: TGCAGTGTACAGAGTAACTATGGCTACACCTTC
size: few
V: TRBV20-1
D: .
J: TRBJ1-2

CDR3: CASSVSTDPSYNEQFF
DNA: TGCGCCAGCAGCGTGTCGACAGACCCCTCCTACAATGAGCAGTTCTTC
size: .
V: TRBV5-1
D: .
J: TRBJ2-1

CDR3: CSARDLRGQDTQYF
DNA: TGCAGTGCTAGAGATCTCCGGGGGCAAGATACGCAGTATTTT
size: .
V: TRBV20-1
D: .
J: TRBJ2-3

CDR3: CASSLDGRGAEAFF
DNA: TGTGCCAGCAGCTTAGACGGCCGGGGGGCTGAAGCTTTCTTT
size: few
V: TRBV7-9
D: .
J: TRBJ1-1

CDR3: CASSFPSGAYEQYF
DNA: TGTGCCAGCAGTTTTCCGTCAGGGGCCTACGAGCAGTACTTC
size: .
V: TRBV28
D: .
J: TRBJ2-7

CDR3: CSRDNPSSNEQFF
DNA: TGCAGTCGGGACAACCCATCAAGCAATGAGCAGTTCTTC
size: few
V: TRBV20-1
D: .
J: TRBJ2-1

CDR3: CSARNTGSYEQYF
DNA: TGCAGTGCTAGAAACACGGGGTCCTACGAGCAGTACTTC
size: many
V: TRBV20-1
D: .
J: TRBJ2-7

CDR3: CASSPSGPSTDTQYF
DNA: TGCGCCAGCAGCCCTAGCGGGCCAAGCACAGATACGCAGTATTTT
size: .
V: TRBV5-1
D: TRBD2
J: TRBJ2-3

CDR3: CATSRDRQGLHNEQFF
DNA: TGTGCCACCAGCAGAGATCGGCAGGGGCTGCACAATGAGCAGTTCTTC
size: .
V: TRBV15
D: .
J: TRBJ2-1

CDR3: CASSVTWDASYEQYF
DNA: TGTGCCAGCAGCGTAACCTGGGACGCCTCCTACGAGCAGTACTTC
size: .
V: TRBV9
D: .
J: TRBJ2-7

CDR3: CASSESLTSGNTIYF
DNA: TGTGCCAGCAGTGAATCCCTGACCTCTGGAAACACCATATATTTT
size: .
V: TRBV25-1
D: .
J: TRBJ1-3

CDR3: CSARLAGVGETQYF
DNA: TGCAGTGCGAGACTAGCGGGAGTTGGGGAGACCCAGTACTTC
size: .
V: TRBV20-1
D: TRBD2
J: TRBJ2-5

CDR3: CASSQETPGELFF
DNA: TGCGCCAGCAGCCAAGAGACTCCCGGGGAGCTGTTTTTT
size: .
V: TRBV4-3
D: .
J: TRBJ2-2

CDR3: CASRPQTNRGDTEAFF
DNA: TGCGCCAGCAGACCCCAGACGAATCGGGGGGACACTGAAGCTTTCTTT
size: few
V: TRBV5-1
D: .
J: TRBJ1-1

CDR3: CASSPSQARSYNEQFF
DNA: TGTGCCAGCAGCCCCTCCCAGGCTCGATCCTACAATGAGCAGTTCTTC
size: few
V: TRBV14
D: .
J: TRBJ2-1

CDR3: CGARNPIPNQPQHF
DNA: TGTGGCGCCCGTAACCCTATACCTAATCAGCCCCAGCATTTT
size: .
V: TRBV28
D: .
J: TRBJ1-5

CDR3: CSAAQGSRETQYF
DNA: TGCAGTGCCGCACAGGGTTCGCGGGAGACCCAGTACTTC
size: .
V: TRBV20-1
D: .
J: TRBJ2-5

CDR3: CASSSGGGQSPYEQSF
DNA: TGTGCCAGCAGCTCGGGAGGGGGACAGTCACCCTACGAGCAGTCCTTC
size: .
V: TRBV7-9
D: .
J: TRBJ2-7

CDR3: CASSQGGAEASYEQYF
DNA: TGTGCCAGCAGCCAAGGAGGGGCGGAAGCCTCCTACGAGCAGTACTTC
size: few
V: TRBV3-1
D: .
J: TRBJ2-7

CDR3: CASSSGLQRETQYF
DNA: TGTGCCAGCAGCTCCGGTTTGCAGCGAGAGACCCAGTACTTC
size: .
V: TRBV11-2
D: .
J: TRBJ2-5

CDR3: CSASDRGERAFF
DNA: TGCAGTGCTAGTGATCGGGGCGAGAGAGCTTTCTTT
size: many
V: TRBV20-1
D: .
J: TRBJ1-1

CDR3: CSARGQYLIYEQYF
DNA: TGCAGTGCTAGAGGGCAGTACCTTATCTACGAGCAGTACTTC
size: .
V: TRBV20-1
D: .
J: TRBJ2-7

CDR3: CASSLGLGPSRDGELFF
DNA: TGTGCCAGCAGTTTAGGGTTGGGGCCTAGTCGGGACGGGGAGCTGTTTTTT
size: many
V: TRBV28
D: .
J: TRBJ2-2

CDR3: CASSQLYQPQHF
DNA: TGTGCCAGCAGCCAACTTTATCAGCCCCAGCATTTT
size: .
V: TRBV16
D: .
J: TRBJ1-5

CDR3: CASSYSGQEIAGELFF
DNA: TGTGCCAGCAGTTACTCTGGGCAGGAAATAGCCGGGGAGCTGTTTTTT
size: .
V: TRBV6-5
D: .
J: TRBJ2-2

CDR3: CASSVLPSGYNEQYF
DNA: TGTGCCAGCAGTGTGCTCCCCTCCGGGTACAACGAGCAGTACTTC
size: .
V: TRBV2
D: .
J: TRBJ2-7

CDR3: CASSLLGTGVLETQYF
DNA: TGTGCCAGCAGCTTACTCGGGACAGGGGTTTTGGAGACCCAGTACTTC
size: .
V: TRBV7-2
D: TRBD1
J: TRBJ2-5

CDR3: CASSRGDLDGYTF
DNA: TGTGCCAGCAGCAGGGGTGATCTGGATGGCTACACCTTC
size: .
V: TRBV9
D: .
J: TRBJ1-2

CDR3: CASSLAEGPYEQYF
DNA: TGCGCCAGCAGCTTGGCCGAGGGCCCCTACGAGCAGTACTTC
size: few
V: TRBV5-1
D: .
J: TRBJ2-7

CDR3: CSARMTSDYEQYF
DNA: TGCAGTGCTAGGATGACTAGCGACTACGAGCAGTACTTC
size: many
V: TRBV20-1
D: TRBD2
J: TRBJ2-7

CDR3: CASSPPGTGIETQYF
DNA: TGTGCCAGCAGCCCCCCCGGGACAGGGATAGAGACCCAGTACTTC
size: .
V: TRBV7-9
D: TRBD1
J: TRBJ2-5

CDR3: CACRDGNYNEQYF
DNA: TGTGCCTGCCGGGACGGGAACTACAATGAGCAGTACTTC
size: .
V: TRBV30
D: .
J: TRBJ2-7